The 5 T cell receptor beta chains below were found in one sample sequenced in a study of blood T cell repertoires in COVID-19 (dated by TCRdb to about 2020). The protocol used for the library was the immunoSEQ multiplex PCR assay. The table comes from immuneACCESS by way of TCRdb, which keeps in-frame sequences with V and J called. Part of the clones is missing from these tables; in studies checked, under half for an unresolved V gene and the rest for unknown reasons. The sample yields about 140,000 clones; roughly 80% were counted once. Jointly, the top ten make up around 5.5% of the sample. The sample taken for sequencing was PBMCs or T cells enriched from blood (not recorded which). The receptor set was obtained from a man aged 35 to 55 with acute COVID-19.

This chain joins TRBV5-1 and TRBJ2-7; a possible D gene is TRBD2 (5 bases). V lost 1 base and J lost 0, with 11 bases in between. Germline assignment: CDR1 SGHRS and CDR2 YFSETQ. This CDR3 is 15 amino acids long. The CDR3, as DNA: TGCGCCAGCAGCTTGTTTGGACTTAGCTCCTACGAGCAGTACTTC. It specifies CASSLFGLSSYEQYF.

The rearrangement joins TRBV12-5 to TRBJ2-2; D possibly corresponds to TRBD2 (6 bases). The ends were cut back, 5 bases at V and 1 base at J, with 11 bases in the middle. The CDR3 covers 15 residues. The V gene's germline CDR1 is LGHNT and CDR2 FRNRAP. The CDR3 here is CASGAGYQNTGELFF. The CDR3 DNA follows: TGTGCTAGTGGTGCGGGGTACCAGAACACCGGGGAGCTGTTTTTT.

This rearrangement joins TRBV7-6 to TRBJ2-1, with 13 bases fitting TRBD2. Unmatched junction bases numbered 17, after V lost 2 bases and J lost 7 bases. This CDR3 region has 20 residues. Germline V gene lookup returns CDR1 SGHVS and CDR2 FNYEAQ. The CDR3 spells CASSLFRPGLAGTRVNEQFF. The CDR3 coding sequence is TGTGCCAGCAGCTTATTCCGCCCGGGACTAGCGGGGACGCGGGTGAATGAGCAGTTCTTC.

The chain carries TRBV3-1 (or the pseudogene TRBV3-2) and TRBJ2-4, with TRBD2 matching 13 bases. Germline lookup yields CDR1 LGHDT and CDR2 YNNKEL (reference sequence). V lost 0 bases to trimming and J lost 0 bases; unmatched junction nucleotides: 17. This CDR3 has 23 amino acids. The CDR3 bases are TGTGCCAGCAGCCAAGATAGAGCTGTAGGACTAGCGGGGGTTTGGCTAGCCAAAAACATTCAGTACTTC. Its translation: CASSQDRAVGLAGVWLAKNIQYF.

The chain employs TRBV7-2 and TRBJ1-6; D may be TRBD1 (5 bases). This CDR3 region has 15 residues. V was clipped by 5 bases and J by 10 bases, with 18 bases between them. Germline CDR1 SGHTA, CDR2 FQGNSA. This CDR3 reads CASSQPAGFGSPLHF. DNA for the CDR3: TGTGCCAGCAGCCAACCCGCAGGGTTCGGATCACCCCTCCACTTT.